This T cell receptor (beta chain) was identified in a study of OX40 agonist ivuxolimab in advanced cancers. Whole-study context: Participants, approximately 80% male, averaged approximately 56 years of age, ranging from roughly 23 to 80. Regarding the study as a whole: In the 0.1 to 3.0 mg/kg range, CD4+ and CD8+ blood T cells had expanded clonally by week 6.

Exclusion of a patient followed from autoimmune disease history or systemic immunosuppression. Germline values: CDR1 MNHEY, CDR2 SMNVEV (reference sequence). V dropped 5 bases and J dropped 1; count of bases not matched to a gene: 6. The CDR3 has 15 amino acids. Remarks on this clone: The antigen remains unidentified.

TCRdb keeps only in-frame clones here, not all; method: immunoSEQ multiplex PCR. The table records 74,000 or so clones, 90% to 95% of them present only once. The sequenced sample was CD4+ or CD8+ T cells sorted from blood, obtained in a trial of the OX40 agonist ivuxolimab. The chain recombines TRBV27 with TRBJ2-7; TRBD1 matches 9 bases. This TCR was recovered from an adult with an advanced solid tumor such as melanoma, head and neck, liver or kidney cancer. The CDR3 nucleotides read TGTGCCAGCAGTCCCGGGACAGGGATATCCTACGAGCAGTACTTC. This translates into CASSPGTGISYEQYF.